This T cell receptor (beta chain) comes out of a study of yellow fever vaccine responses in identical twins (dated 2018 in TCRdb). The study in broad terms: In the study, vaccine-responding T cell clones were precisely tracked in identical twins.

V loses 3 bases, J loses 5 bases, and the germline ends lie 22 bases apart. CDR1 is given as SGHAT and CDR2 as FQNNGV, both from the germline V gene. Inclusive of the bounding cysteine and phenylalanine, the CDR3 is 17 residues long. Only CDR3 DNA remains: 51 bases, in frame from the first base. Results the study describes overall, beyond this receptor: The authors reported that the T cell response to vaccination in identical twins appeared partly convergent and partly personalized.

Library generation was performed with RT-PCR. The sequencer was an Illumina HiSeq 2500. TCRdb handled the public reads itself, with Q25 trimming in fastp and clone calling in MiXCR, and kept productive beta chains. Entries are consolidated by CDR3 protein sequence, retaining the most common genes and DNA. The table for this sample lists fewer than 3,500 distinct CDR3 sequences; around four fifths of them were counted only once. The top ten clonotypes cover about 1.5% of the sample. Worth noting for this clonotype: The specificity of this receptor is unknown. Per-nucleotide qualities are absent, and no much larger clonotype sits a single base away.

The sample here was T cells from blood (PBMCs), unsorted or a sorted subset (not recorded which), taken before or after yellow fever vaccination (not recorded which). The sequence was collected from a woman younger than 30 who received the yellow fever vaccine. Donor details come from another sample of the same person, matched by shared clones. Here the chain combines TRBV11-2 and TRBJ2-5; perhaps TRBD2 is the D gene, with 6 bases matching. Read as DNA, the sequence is TGTGCCAGCAGCTTCGTTAGTGCGGGGCTCGGGCGGGAGACCCAGTACTTC. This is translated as CASSFVSAGLGRETQYF.